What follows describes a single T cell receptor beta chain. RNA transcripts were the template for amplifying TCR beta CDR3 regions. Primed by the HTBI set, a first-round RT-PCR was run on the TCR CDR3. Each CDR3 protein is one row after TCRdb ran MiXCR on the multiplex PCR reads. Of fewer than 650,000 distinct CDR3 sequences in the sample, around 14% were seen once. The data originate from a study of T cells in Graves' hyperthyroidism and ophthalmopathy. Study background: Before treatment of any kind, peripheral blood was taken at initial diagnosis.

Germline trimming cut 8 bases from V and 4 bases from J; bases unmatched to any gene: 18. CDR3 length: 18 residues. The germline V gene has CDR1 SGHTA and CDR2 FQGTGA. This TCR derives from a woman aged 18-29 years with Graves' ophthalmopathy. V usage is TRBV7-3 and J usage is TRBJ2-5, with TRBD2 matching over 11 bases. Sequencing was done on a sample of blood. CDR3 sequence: CASGAGGLAGGPGETQYF. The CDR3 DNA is TGTGCCAGCGGCGCCGGAGGATTAGCGGGAGGGCCCGGAGAGACCCAGTACTTC.